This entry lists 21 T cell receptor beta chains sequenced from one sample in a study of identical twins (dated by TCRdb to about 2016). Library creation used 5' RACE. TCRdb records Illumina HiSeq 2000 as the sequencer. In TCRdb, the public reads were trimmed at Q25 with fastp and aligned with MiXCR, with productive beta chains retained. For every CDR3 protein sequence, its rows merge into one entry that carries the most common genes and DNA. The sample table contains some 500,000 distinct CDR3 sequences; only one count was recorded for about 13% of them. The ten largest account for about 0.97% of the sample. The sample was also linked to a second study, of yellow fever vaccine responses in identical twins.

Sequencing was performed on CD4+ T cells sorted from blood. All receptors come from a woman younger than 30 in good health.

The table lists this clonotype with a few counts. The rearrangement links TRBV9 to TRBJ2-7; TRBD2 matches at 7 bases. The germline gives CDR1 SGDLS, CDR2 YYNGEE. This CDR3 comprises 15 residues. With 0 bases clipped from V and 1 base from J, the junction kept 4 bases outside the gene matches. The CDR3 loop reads CASSVAAGRSYEQYF. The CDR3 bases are TGTGCCAGCAGCGTAGCAGCGGGGCGATCCTACGAGCAGTACTTC.

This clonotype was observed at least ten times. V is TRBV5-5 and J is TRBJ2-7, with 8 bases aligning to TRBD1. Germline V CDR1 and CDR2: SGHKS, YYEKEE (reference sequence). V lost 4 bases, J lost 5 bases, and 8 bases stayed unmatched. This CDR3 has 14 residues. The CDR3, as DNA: TGTGCCAGCAGCCCGTTCCGGACAGGGAACGAGCAGTACTTC. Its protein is CASSPFRTGNEQYF.

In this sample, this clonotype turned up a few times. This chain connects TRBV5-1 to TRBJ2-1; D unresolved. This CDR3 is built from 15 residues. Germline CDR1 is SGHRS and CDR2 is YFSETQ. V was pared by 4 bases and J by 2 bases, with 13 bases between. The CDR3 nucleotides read TGCGCCAGCAGCCGTGAAGCTCTAACCTACAATGAGCAGTTCTTC. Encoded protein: CASSREALTYNEQFF.

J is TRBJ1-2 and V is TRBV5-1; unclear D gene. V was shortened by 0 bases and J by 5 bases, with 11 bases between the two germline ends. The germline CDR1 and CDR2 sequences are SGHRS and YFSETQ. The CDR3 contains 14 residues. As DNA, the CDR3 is TGCGCCAGCAGCTTGGCTGGTTCGGAGTATGGCTACACCTTC. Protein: CASSLAGSEYGYTF.

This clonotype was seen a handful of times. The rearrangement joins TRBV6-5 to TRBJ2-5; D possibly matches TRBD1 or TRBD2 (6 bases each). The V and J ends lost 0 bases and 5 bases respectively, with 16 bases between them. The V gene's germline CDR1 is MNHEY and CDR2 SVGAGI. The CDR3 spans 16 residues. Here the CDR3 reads CASSYSNRGAGETQYF. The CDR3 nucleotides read TGTGCCAGCAGTTACTCGAATAGGGGGGCCGGGGAGACCCAGTACTTC.

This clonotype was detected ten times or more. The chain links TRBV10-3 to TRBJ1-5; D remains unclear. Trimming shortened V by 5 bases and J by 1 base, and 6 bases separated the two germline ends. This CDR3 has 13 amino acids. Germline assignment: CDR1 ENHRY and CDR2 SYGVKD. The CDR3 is CAISSKSNQPQHF. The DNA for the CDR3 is TGTGCCATCAGTAGTAAAAGCAATCAGCCCCAGCATTTT.

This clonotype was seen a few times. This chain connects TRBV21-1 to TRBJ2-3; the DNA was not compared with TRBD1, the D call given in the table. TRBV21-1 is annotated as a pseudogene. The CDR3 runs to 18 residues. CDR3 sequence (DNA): TGTGCCAGCAGCACTATCCTTTCCGGGACAGGAGACCCAGATACGCAGTATTTT. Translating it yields CASSTILSGTGDPDTQYF.

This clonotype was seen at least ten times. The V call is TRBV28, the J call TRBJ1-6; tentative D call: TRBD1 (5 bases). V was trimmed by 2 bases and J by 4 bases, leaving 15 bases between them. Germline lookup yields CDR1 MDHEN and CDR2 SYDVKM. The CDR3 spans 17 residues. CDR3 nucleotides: TGTGCCAGCAGTTTAGGCAAGAAAAGACAGTATAATTCACCCCTCCACTTT. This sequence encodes CASSLGKKRQYNSPLHF.

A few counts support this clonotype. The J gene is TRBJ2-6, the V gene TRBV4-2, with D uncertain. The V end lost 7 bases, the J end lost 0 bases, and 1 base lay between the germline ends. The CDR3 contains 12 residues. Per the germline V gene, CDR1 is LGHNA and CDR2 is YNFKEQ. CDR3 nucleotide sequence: TGTGCCAGCAACTCTGGGGCCAACGTCCTGACTTTC. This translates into CASNSGANVLTF.

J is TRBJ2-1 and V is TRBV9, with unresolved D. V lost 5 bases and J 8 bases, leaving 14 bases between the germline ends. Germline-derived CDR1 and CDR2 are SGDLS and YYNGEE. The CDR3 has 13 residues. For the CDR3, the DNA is TGTGCCAGCAGAGTTTCGGCCACCGATGAGCAGTTCTTC. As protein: CASRVSATDEQFF.

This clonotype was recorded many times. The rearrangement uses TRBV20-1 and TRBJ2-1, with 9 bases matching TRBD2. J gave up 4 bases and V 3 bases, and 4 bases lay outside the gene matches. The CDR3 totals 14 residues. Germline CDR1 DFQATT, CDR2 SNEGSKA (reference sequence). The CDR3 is CSARTSGPYNEQFF. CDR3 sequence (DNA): TGCAGTGCTAGGACTAGCGGACCGTACAATGAGCAGTTCTTC.

This chain's CDR3 is CAGRTSGGSYEQYF. The CDR3 DNA reads as TGTGCCGGTAGGACTAGCGGGGGCTCCTACGAGCAGTACTTC. This chain uses TRBV7-2 with TRBJ2-7; 13 bases agree with TRBD2. The V and J ends lost 11 bases and 0 bases, in that order; junction bases with no gene match: 4. This CDR3 is built from 14 residues. The germline gives CDR1 SGHTA, CDR2 FQGNSA.

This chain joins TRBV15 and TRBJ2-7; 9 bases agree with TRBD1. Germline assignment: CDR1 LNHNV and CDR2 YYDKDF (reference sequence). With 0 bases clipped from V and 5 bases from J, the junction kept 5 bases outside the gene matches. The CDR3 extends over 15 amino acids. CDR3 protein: CATSRDPGQGNEQYF. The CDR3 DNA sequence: TGTGCCACCAGCAGAGACCCGGGACAGGGTAACGAGCAGTACTTC.

The CDR3 spells CASSSGQGSTEAFF. The CDR3 nucleotides read TGTGCCAGCAGCTCTGGACAGGGAAGCACTGAAGCTTTCTTT. The rearrangement uses TRBV7-8 and TRBJ1-1; 8 nucleotides line up with TRBD1. The CDR3 is 14 amino acids. Trimming took 4 bases from V and 4 from J; bases not matched to a gene: 5. Germline loops: CDR1 SGHVS, CDR2 FQNEAQ.

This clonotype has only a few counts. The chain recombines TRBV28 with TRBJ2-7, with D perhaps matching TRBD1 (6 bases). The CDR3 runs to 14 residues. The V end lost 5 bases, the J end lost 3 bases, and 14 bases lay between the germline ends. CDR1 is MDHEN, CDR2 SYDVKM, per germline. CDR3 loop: CASSPAGVVYEQYF. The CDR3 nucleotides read TGTGCCAGCAGTCCAGCAGGGGTTGTCTACGAGCAGTACTTC.

The CDR3 loop reads CAIPGSPSAGDTQYF. The CDR3 region has the DNA TGTGCCATCCCAGGAAGTCCGTCCGCGGGAGATACGCAGTATTTT. The rearrangement links TRBV12-3 or TRBV12-4 to TRBJ2-3, with D possibly being TRBD2 (5 bases). This CDR3 is 15 amino acids long. The germline V and J ends were trimmed by 10 bases and 5 bases, with 22 bases remaining between them.

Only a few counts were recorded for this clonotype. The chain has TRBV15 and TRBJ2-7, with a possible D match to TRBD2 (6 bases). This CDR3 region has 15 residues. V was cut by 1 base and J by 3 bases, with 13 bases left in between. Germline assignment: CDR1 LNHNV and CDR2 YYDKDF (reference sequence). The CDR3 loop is CATSRVSGDLYEQYF. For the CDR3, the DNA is TGTGCCACCAGCAGAGTTTCGGGGGACCTCTACGAGCAGTACTTC.

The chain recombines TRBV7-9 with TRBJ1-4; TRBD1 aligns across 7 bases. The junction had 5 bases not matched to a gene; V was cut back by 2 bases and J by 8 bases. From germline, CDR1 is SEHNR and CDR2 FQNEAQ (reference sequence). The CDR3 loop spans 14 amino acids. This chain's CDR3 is CASSLSGGLEKLFF. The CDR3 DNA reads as TGTGCCAGCAGCTTATCAGGGGGTTTGGAAAAACTGTTTTTT.

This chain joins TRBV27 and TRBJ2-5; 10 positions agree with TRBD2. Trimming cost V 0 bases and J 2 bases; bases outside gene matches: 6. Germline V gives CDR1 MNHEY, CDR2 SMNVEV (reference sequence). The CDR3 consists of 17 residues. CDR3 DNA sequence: TGTGCCAGCAGTTTATCGTTCGGGGGACTAGCGCAAGAGACCCAGTACTTC. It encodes CASSLSFGGLAQETQYF.

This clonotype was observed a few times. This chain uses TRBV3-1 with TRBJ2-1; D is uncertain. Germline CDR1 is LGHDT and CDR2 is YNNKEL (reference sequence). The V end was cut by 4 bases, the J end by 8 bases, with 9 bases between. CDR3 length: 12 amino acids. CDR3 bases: TGTGCCAGCAGCCTCAAGGGCTATGAGCAGTTCTTC. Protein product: CASSLKGYEQFF.

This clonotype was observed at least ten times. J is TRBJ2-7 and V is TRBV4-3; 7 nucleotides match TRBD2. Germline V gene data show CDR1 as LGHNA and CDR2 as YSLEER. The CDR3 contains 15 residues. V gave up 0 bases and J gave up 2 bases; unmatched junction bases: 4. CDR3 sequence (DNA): TGCGCCAGCAGCCAAGATCCCAGCGGGGCCTACGAGCAGTACTTC. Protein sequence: CASSQDPSGAYEQYF.